This entry lists 30 T cell receptor beta chains sequenced from one sample in a study of blood T cell repertoires in COVID-19. Repertoires were generated with immunoSEQ multiplex PCR, while TCRdb's copy carries only in-frame clones and drops some. The sample has about 120,000 clones, roughly 88% seen once; the top ten hold roughly 0.94%. The specimen sequenced was peripheral blood. These receptor sequences come from a woman aged 45-65 years with active or convalescent COVID-19.

A remark on this clone: At one of its ends the junction is not consistent with the germline gene, which may arise from a read error. The V and J genes are TRBV7-7 and TRBJ2-3; D is uncertain. The length of the CDR3 is 16 residues. Germline assignment: CDR1 SSHAT and CDR2 FNYEAQ (reference sequence). The CDR3 DNA reads TGTGCTAGCAGCCCTCAAGCGAGATATAGCACAGATACGCAGTATTTT. Protein: CASSPQARYSTDTQYF.

The chain has TRBV6-1 and TRBJ1-2; D is perhaps TRBD1 (5 bases). CDR1 is MNHNS, CDR2 SASEGT, per germline. The CDR3 spans 14 residues. The V end lost 3 bases, the J end lost 0 bases, and 8 bases lay between the germline ends. Here the CDR3 reads CASSDTGSNYGYTF. For the CDR3, the DNA is TGTGCCAGCAGTGATACAGGCTCTAACTATGGCTACACCTTC.

The chain employs TRBV4-3 and TRBJ2-3, with TRBD1 identical over 8 bases. Germline V gene lookup returns CDR1 LGHNA and CDR2 YSLEER. The CDR3 runs 18 residues. The V gene end was trimmed by 4 bases and the J gene end by 0 bases; junction bases not matched to a gene: 12. CDR3 protein: CASSRSTLTGASTDTQYF. The DNA of the CDR3 is TGCGCCAGCAGCCGTAGTACCCTGACAGGGGCTAGCACAGATACGCAGTATTTT.

The gene calls are TRBV6-2 or TRBV6-3 and TRBJ1-1; no firm D call. Germline-derived CDR1 and CDR2 are MNHEY and SVGEGT. The CDR3 is 11 amino acids. Deletions cut 1 base from V and 8 bases from J, with 5 bases between. CDR3: CASSYFQEAFF. CDR3 sequence (DNA): TGTGCCAGCAGTTACTTTCAAGAAGCTTTCTTT.

The chain joins TRBV7-2 to TRBJ2-5; no clear D. V was shortened by 4 bases and J by 0 bases, with 6 bases between the two germline ends. CDR1 is SGHTA and CDR2 is FQGNSA in the germline V gene. The CDR3 covers 13 residues. The CDR3 DNA is TGTGCCAGCAGCTCGAGCTACCAAGAGACCCAGTACTTC. As protein: CASSSSYQETQYF.

V and J are TRBV27 and TRBJ2-5; 7 nucleotides match TRBD1. This CDR3 contains 16 residues. The V gene's germline CDR1 is MNHEY and CDR2 SMNVEV (reference sequence). Trimming removed 3 bases from V and 2 bases from J; junction bases left unmatched: 9. The CDR3 sequence: CASSFLGRQGQETQYF. For the CDR3, the DNA is TGTGCCAGCAGTTTTCTAGGCCGACAGGGTCAAGAGACCCAGTACTTC.

Only a few counts were recorded for this clone. V gene TRBV19 combines with J gene TRBJ1-2; 9 bases agree with TRBD1. CDR3 length: 14 residues. V dropped 5 bases and J dropped 7; count of bases not matched to a gene: 8. The V gene's germline CDR1 is LNHDA and CDR2 SQIVND (reference sequence). Written as DNA, the CDR3 is TGTGCCAGTAGTGCCCGGGACAGGGATGCTGGCTACACCTTC. The encoded protein is CASSARDRDAGYTF.

The chain recombines TRBV5-4 with TRBJ2-1, with D unresolved. CDR1 SGHNT and CDR2 YYREEE come from the germline V gene (reference sequence). V was clipped by 0 bases and J by 6 bases, with 4 bases between them. This CDR3 contains 12 residues. CDR3 sequence: CASSLARNEQFF. The DNA for the CDR3 is TGTGCCAGCAGCTTGGCCCGCAATGAGCAGTTCTTC.

The chain recombines TRBV30 with TRBJ2-5; TRBD2 matches 8 bases. The germline CDR1 and CDR2 sequences are GTSNPN and SVGIG (reference sequence). V lost 0 bases, J lost 6 bases, and 3 bases stayed unmatched. The CDR3 consists of 13 residues. CDR3 loop: CAWSVSGGKTQYF. The CDR3 DNA is TGTGCCTGGAGTGTATCGGGGGGGAAGACCCAGTACTTC.

The chain is built from TRBV7-3 and TRBJ2-2; 9 positions match TRBD2. The CDR3 extends over 15 amino acids. V was clipped by 5 bases and J by 2 bases; unmatched bases: 3. Germline values: CDR1 SGHTA, CDR2 FQGTGA. The CDR3 nucleotides are TGTGCCAGCAGCCTAGCGGGAATCAACACCGGGGAGCTGTTTTTT. Protein product: CASSLAGINTGELFF.

This sequence joins TRBV7-2 and TRBJ2-3; TRBD2 is a possible D gene (6 bases). V lost 0 bases and J lost 0, with 7 bases in between. The CDR3 spans 15 residues. Germline CDR1 reads SGHTA; CDR2 reads FQGNSA. The CDR3: CASSLAGGSTDTQYF. The CDR3 DNA is TGTGCCAGCAGCTTAGCGGGGGGTAGCACAGATACGCAGTATTTT.

The chain carries TRBV9 and TRBJ1-6; 7 positions match TRBD1. Germline V gene data show CDR1 as SGDLS and CDR2 as YYNGEE. The CDR3 contains 15 residues. V trimming: 4 bases; J trimming: 9 bases; junction bases outside the gene matches: 10. CDR3 sequence (DNA): TGTGCCAGCAGCCCATCGACAGGGTTCGTTTCACCCCTCCACTTT. Translated, it gives CASSPSTGFVSPLHF.

The V gene is TRBV6-5, the J gene TRBJ2-2, with 12 bases that match TRBD2. V was pared by 6 bases and J by 6 bases, with 5 bases of the junction left unmatched. This CDR3 contains 15 residues. Germline loops: CDR1 MNHEY, CDR2 SVGAGI. CDR3 residues: CASRGLAGIAGELFF. The CDR3 region has the DNA TGTGCCAGCAGAGGACTAGCGGGAATCGCCGGGGAGCTGTTTTTT.

The genes are TRBV25-1 and TRBJ2-5, with 9 bases fitting TRBD1. The CDR3 is 14 amino acids. Per germline, CDR1 MGHDK and CDR2 SYGVNS. V was clipped by 6 bases and J by 4 bases; unmatched bases: 6. CDR3 DNA sequence: TGTGCCAGCAGCGCCGGGACAGGGATAGAGACCCAGTACTTC. Encoded protein: CASSAGTGIETQYF.

V usage is TRBV19 and J usage is TRBJ1-1, with 10 bases matching TRBD1. The CDR3 totals 16 residues. Germline CDR1 LNHDA, CDR2 SQIVND (reference sequence). Trimming took 1 base from V and 7 from J; bases not matched to a gene: 9. CDR3 sequence reads: CASSIVLTGGFYEAFF. For the CDR3, the DNA is TGTGCCAGTAGTATAGTGTTGACAGGGGGCTTCTATGAAGCTTTCTTT.

This clone was detected only once. This chain connects TRBV28 to TRBJ2-5; a possible D gene is TRBD1 (6 bases). V was cut by 4 bases and J by 0 bases, with 12 bases left in between. The CDR3 sequence is 15 residues long. Germline CDR1 MDHEN, CDR2 SYDVKM. CDR3 amino acids: CASSSRQAYQETQYF. CDR3 bases: TGTGCCAGCAGTTCCAGACAGGCGTACCAAGAGACCCAGTACTTC.

The rearrangement joins TRBV7-9 to TRBJ1-1; D remains ambiguous. This CDR3 is 12 amino acids long. CDR1 is SEHNR and CDR2 is FQNEAQ in the germline V gene (reference sequence). V was trimmed by 2 bases and J by 6 bases, leaving 7 bases between them. The CDR3 DNA is TGTGCCAGCAGCTTATCCGGGGCTGAAGCTTTCTTT. Protein sequence: CASSLSGAEAFF.

This rearrangement joins TRBV9 to TRBJ2-7; D ambiguous. Trimming took off 2 bases at V and 0 bases at J, with 9 bases between the two ends. The CDR3 sequence is 14 residues long. Germline CDR1 reads SGDLS; CDR2 reads YYNGEE. DNA of the CDR3: TGTGCCAGCAGCGTGGCGGATAGCTCCTACGAGCAGTACTTC. Its protein is CASSVADSSYEQYF.

This chain links TRBV2 with TRBJ2-2; maybe TRBD2 (6 bases). The V gene lost 8 bases and the J gene lost 7 bases, with 11 bases spanning the gap. The CDR3 totals 12 residues. CDR1 is SNHLY and CDR2 is FYNNEI in the germline V gene. In nucleotides, the CDR3 is TGTGCCAGCGGGCGGGGAATCGGGGAGCTGTTTTTT. It is translated as CASGRGIGELFF.

The chain is built from TRBV28 and TRBJ2-5, with D perhaps matching TRBD1 (5 bases). Germline loops: CDR1 MDHEN, CDR2 SYDVKM. The CDR3 spans 16 residues. Trimming pared 5 bases from V and 4 bases from J, leaving 20 bases between. CDR3 in amino acids: CASSSTDIRTGETQYF. The CDR3 DNA is TGTGCCAGCAGTAGTACGGACATCAGAACAGGAGAGACCCAGTACTTC.

The V gene is TRBV29-1, the J gene TRBJ1-2; 10 positions match TRBD1. The junction had 4 bases not matched to a gene; V was cut back by 3 bases and J by 6 bases. Germline V gene sequence: CDR1 SQVTM, CDR2 ANQGSEA. This CDR3 region has 13 residues. In DNA form, the CDR3 reads TGCAGCGTTGAGGGGACAGGGGATCATGGCTACACCTTC. Residues: CSVEGTGDHGYTF.

J is TRBJ2-7 and V is TRBV3-1 (or the pseudogene TRBV3-2); 16 nucleotides match TRBD2. The CDR3 length is 19 residues. Germline V CDR1 and CDR2: LGHDT, YNNKEL (reference sequence). The V and J ends lost 4 bases and 0 bases, in that order; junction bases with no gene match: 9. DNA for the CDR3: TGTGCCAGCAGCCCACAATGGGGACTAGCGGGAGGGAACTCCTACGAGCAGTACTTC. Residues: CASSPQWGLAGGNSYEQYF.

The sample holds a few counts of this clone. The V gene is TRBV29-1, the J gene TRBJ1-3; TRBD1 agrees at 8 bases. V gave up 7 bases and J gave up 3 bases; unmatched junction bases: 5. The CDR3 consists of 13 residues. From germline, CDR1 is SQVTM and CDR2 ANQGSEA. DNA for the CDR3: TGCAGCGCTACAGGGGGGATTGGAAACACCATATATTTT. Amino acids: CSATGGIGNTIYF.

The V gene is TRBV28, the J gene TRBJ1-3; tentative D call: TRBD1 (5 bases). V was cut by 6 bases and J by 0 bases, with 12 bases left in between. This CDR3 has 15 residues. The V gene's germline CDR1 is MDHEN and CDR2 SYDVKM. CDR3 sequence: CASRLDSTSGNTIYF. CDR3 nucleotides: TGTGCCAGCAGGTTAGACAGTACCTCTGGAAACACCATATATTTT.

The table lists this clone with a few counts. The chain combines TRBV7-2 with TRBJ2-2, with 9 bases aligning to TRBD2. CDR1 and CDR2 (germline): SGHTA, FQGNSA. The junction had 3 bases not matched to a gene; V was cut back by 7 bases and J by 6 bases. CDR3 size: 13 residues. The CDR3 region has the DNA TGTGCCAGCACCCGACTAGCGGCCGGGGAGCTGTTTTTT. Its protein product is CASTRLAAGELFF.

This chain links TRBV6-5 with TRBJ2-1; 9 bases line up with TRBD2. There are 14 residues in the CDR3. Per the germline V gene, CDR1 is MNHEY and CDR2 is SVGAGI. V was pared by 0 bases and J by 10 bases, with 4 bases of the junction left unmatched. The CDR3 region has the DNA TGTGCCAGCAGTTACTCTTCTAGCGGGAAGGAGCAGTTCTTC. It yields the protein CASSYSSSGKEQFF.

J is TRBJ2-7 and V is TRBV19; no clear D. In germline, CDR1 is LNHDA, CDR2 SQIVND (reference sequence). This CDR3 comprises 13 residues. The V and J ends lost 6 bases and 6 bases respectively, with 15 bases between them. The CDR3 loop reads CASRTPVSGEQYF. CDR3 coding DNA: TGTGCCAGTAGAACTCCAGTTTCGGGCGAGCAGTACTTC.

A single count supports this clone. V is TRBV6-5 and J is TRBJ1-2, with a possible D match to TRBD1 (6 bases). The CDR3 consists of 13 residues. V was clipped by 4 bases and J by 6 bases, with 12 bases between them. CDR1 is MNHEY, CDR2 SVGAGI, per germline. CDR3 sequence (DNA): TGTGCCAGCAGTTCCGGCAGGGGACATGGCTACACCTTC. Its protein product is CASSSGRGHGYTF.

The chain uses TRBV6-2 or TRBV6-3 and TRBJ2-7; D not certain. Trimming cost V 1 base and J 3 bases, with 10 bases left between them. CDR1 is MNHEY, CDR2 SVGEGT, per germline. There are 14 residues in the CDR3. CDR3: CASSYFAGLYEQYF. CDR3 bases: TGTGCCAGCAGTTACTTCGCAGGTCTCTACGAGCAGTACTTC.

The rearrangement uses TRBV6-5 and TRBJ1-2; TRBD1 matches at 9 bases. CDR1 is MNHEY, CDR2 SVGAGI, per germline. The V gene end was trimmed by 4 bases and the J gene end by 5 bases; junction bases not matched to a gene: 5. The CDR3 spans 14 residues. CDR3 DNA sequence: TGTGCCAGCAGTTTGCAGGACAGGGGATATGGCTACACCTTC. Translating it yields CASSLQDRGYGYTF.